This T cell receptor (beta chain) stems from a study of blood T cell repertoires in COVID-19. Overall study: The United States, Italy and Spain provided the acute and convalescent COVID-19 samples. The cDNA or gDNA used as material had been derived from T cells, B-cell-depleted T cells, or PBMCs.

In the original analysis: Nucleated cell number was recorded as an estimate derived from reference gene primer amplification. Generated by immunoSEQ multiplex PCR, the TCRdb table keeps only in-frame clones and is missing some. The V and J calls and clone size come from that table; D and trimming were worked out from the DNA. The sample shows roughly 380,000 clones, 81% of them seen only once. The sequenced sample consisted of peripheral blood. This clonotype originated in a human donor with acute or convalescent COVID-19. The donor label of this sample is uncertain.

DNA of the CDR3: TGTGCCAGCACTCGTAGCTGGTCGGAAGCTTTCTTT. As protein: CASTRSWSEAFF. V is TRBV12-3 or TRBV12-4 and J is TRBJ1-1; no reliable D call. This CDR3 has 12 amino acids. The ends were cut back, 7 bases at V and 8 bases at J, with 14 bases in the middle.